Sequencing of this TCR beta chain was carried out in a study of blood T cells in healthy people across ages. On the study more broadly: Template switching caught about one barcoded beta molecule for each two T cells.

Sample-barcoded 5' priming and a J-beta primer mix drove a second PCR of about 6 to 12 cycles. Each cDNA molecule carried a tag from a template-switch adaptor that contained 12 random nucleotides. TCRdb re-called the 5' RACE reads through MiXCR, storing one row per CDR3 protein. The table includes about 1 million distinct CDR3 sequences, under 45% detected once. The germline CDR1 and CDR2 sequences are MGHDK and SYGVNS. The CDR3 loop spans 14 amino acids. The V end lost 5 bases, the J end lost 7 bases, and 14 bases lay between the germline ends. Donors gave around 9.8 milliliters of peripheral blood apiece. This clonotype was observed a few times.

Sequenced: blood. The gene calls are TRBV25-1 and TRBJ1-4; D is unresolved. The TCR was taken from a woman aged 55-69 years in good health. CDR3 loop: CASSLGFQGEKLFF. As DNA, the CDR3 is TGTGCCAGCAGTTTGGGGTTTCAAGGTGAAAAACTGTTTTTT.